These 7 T cell receptor beta chains originate from one sample sequenced in a study of T cells after yellow fever vaccination (dated by TCRdb to about 2019). According to the study, the label for this sample's treatment or condition signals: live attenuated yellow fever vaccine strain. Libraries were made using 5' RACE. The instrument given in TCRdb is Illumina HiSeq 2500. Clones were called with MiXCR by TCRdb after fastp trimmed the public reads at Q25, and only in-frame beta chains were retained. All rows with the same CDR3 protein become a single entry with the most common DNA and genes. This sample is represented by tens of thousands of distinct CDR3 sequences; roughly 3.2% of them were singletons. The ten largest clones add up to around 0.95% of the sample. The specimen comprised PBMCs, either bulk or a sorted T-cell subset (CD4+, CD8+, memory, or dextramer-sorted; not recorded which), sampled about 49 days after the first yellow fever vaccination. Receptors originate from a young man who received the YFV17D yellow fever vaccine.

The table lists this clonotype with many counts. The chain combines TRBV20-1 with TRBJ2-1, with TRBD2 matching over 7 bases. The CDR3 extends over 12 amino acids. The V and J ends lost 0 bases and 8 bases, in that order; junction bases with no gene match: 1. CDR1 DFQATT and CDR2 SNEGSKA come from the germline V gene (reference sequence). The chain's CDR3 is CSAREGGDEQFF. The CDR3 bases are TGCAGTGCTAGAGAGGGGGGGGATGAGCAGTTCTTC.

This clonotype was detected ten times or more. This sequence joins TRBV5-5 and TRBJ2-3, with a possible D match to TRBD2 (7 bases). Trimming stripped 3 bases from V and 7 bases from J, with 15 bases between. Germline CDR1 and CDR2: SGHKS and YYEKEE (reference sequence). This CDR3 has 14 residues. The CDR3 nucleotides are TGTGCCAGCAGCTCCGAGGGGGAGGGCCATACGCAGTATTTT. Translation gives CASSSEGEGHTQYF.

This clonotype came up many times. V and J are TRBV5-1 and TRBJ1-3, with 7 nucleotides matching TRBD1. Germline V gene lookup returns CDR1 SGHRS and CDR2 YFSETQ. The CDR3 sequence is 17 residues long. The V and J ends lost 2 bases and 0 bases, in that order; junction bases with no gene match: 8. CDR3 coding DNA: TGCGCCAGCAGCTTCGCCGGGACAGAGCTCTCTGGAAACACCATATATTTT. Its protein product is CASSFAGTELSGNTIYF.

The table lists this clonotype with many counts. This chain joins TRBV11-2 and TRBJ1-2; D remains unclear. Germline loops: CDR1 SGHAT, CDR2 FQNNGV. The length of the CDR3 is 13 residues. Trimming stripped 1 base from V and 5 bases from J, with 8 bases between. CDR3 in DNA: TGTGCCAGCAGCTTAGCCTCCCAATATGGCTACACCTTC. Translation: CASSLASQYGYTF.

This clonotype showed up many times. The V gene is TRBV5-4, the J gene TRBJ2-5; 7 bases are a match to TRBD2. V dropped 0 bases and J dropped 2; count of bases not matched to a gene: 1. Germline V gene data show CDR1 as SGHNT and CDR2 as YYREEE (reference sequence). This CDR3 spans 14 amino acids. The CDR3, as DNA: TGTGCCAGCAGCTTGGCTAGCGGTCAAGAGACCCAGTACTTC. Its protein is CASSLASGQETQYF.

This clonotype was found many times. The chain uses TRBV20-1 and TRBJ2-7; D perhaps matches TRBD1 (5 bases). The ends were cut back, 6 bases at V and 5 bases at J, with 11 bases in the middle. There are 11 residues in the CDR3. Germline values: CDR1 DFQATT, CDR2 SNEGSKA (reference sequence). CDR3 bases: TGCAGTGCCAGGGAAAAGGACGAGCAGTACTTC. Translating it yields CSAREKDEQYF.

This chain uses TRBV11-2 with TRBJ2-4; the D is unclear. The germline gives CDR1 SGHAT, CDR2 FQNNGV. The CDR3 sequence is 16 residues long. V dropped 9 bases and J dropped 0 bases, with 18 bases sitting between them. DNA for the CDR3: TGTGCCAGGGGCCCCGGGCTCCTCCTAGCCAAAAACATTCAGTACTTC. Translation: CARGPGLLLAKNIQYF.